One sample yielded the 27 T cell receptor beta chains listed below, sequenced in a study of blood T cell repertoires in COVID-19. Here immunoSEQ multiplex PCR was the method, and the copy in TCRdb shows in-frame clones only, minus some. This table has tens of thousands of clones, around nine tenths appearing once. The specimen was peripheral blood. These receptors were obtained from a human donor in a cohort sampled during active COVID-19.

The chain recombines TRBV28 with TRBJ2-7; 8 nucleotides align to TRBD1. CDR1 is MDHEN, CDR2 SYDVKM, per germline. CDR3 length: 14 residues. The trim removed 7 bases at V and 6 bases at J, leaving 11 bases unmatched. CDR3 protein: CASNWAGGAGEQYF. Here the CDR3 DNA reads TGTGCCAGCAACTGGGCAGGGGGCGCTGGCGAGCAGTACTTC.

V gene TRBV19 combines with J gene TRBJ2-1, with TRBD2 identical over 13 bases. J lost 5 bases, V lost 9 bases, and 10 bases had no gene match. CDR1 and CDR2 (germline): LNHDA, SQIVND (reference sequence). This CDR3 comprises 16 residues. The CDR3 region has the DNA TGTGCCAGCACAGGAAAGGGACTAGCGGGACACAATGAGCAGTTCTTC. As protein: CASTGKGLAGHNEQFF.

This chain uses TRBV10-1 with TRBJ2-1, with D uncertain. The V end was cut by 3 bases, the J end by 0 bases, with 9 bases between. The CDR3 covers 15 residues. Germline CDR1 reads WNHNN; CDR2 reads SYGVQD (reference sequence). As DNA, the CDR3 is TGCGCCAGCAGTGATGCCGGTAGCTCCTACAATGAGCAGTTCTTC. It specifies CASSDAGSSYNEQFF.

The chain combines TRBV2 with TRBJ1-1, with 10 nucleotides matching TRBD1. This CDR3 has 16 amino acids. Germline V lookup: CDR1 SNHLY, CDR2 FYNNEI. Trimming cost V 6 bases and J 0 bases; bases outside gene matches: 7. Written as DNA, the CDR3 is TGTGCCAGCAGCTTCCCAGGACAGGGGGTGAACACTGAAGCTTTCTTT. Translating it yields CASSFPGQGVNTEAFF. The complete variable domain, with remaining parts taken from reference TRBV2 and TRBJ1-1, reads EPEVTQTPSHQVTQMGQEVILRCVPISNHLYFYWYRQILGQKVEFLVSFYNNEISEKSEIFDDQFSVERPDGSNFTLKIRSTKLEDSAMYFCASSFPGQGVNTEAFFGQGTRLTVV.

The chain uses TRBV19 and TRBJ1-2; perhaps TRBD1 as D (5 bases). CDR1 and CDR2 (germline): LNHDA, SQIVND (reference sequence). Between the trimmed V and J ends, which lost 10 bases and 0 bases, there was a span of 12 bases. This CDR3 spans 13 amino acids. In DNA, the CDR3 is TGTGCCACAGGGATTAGGGCTAACTATGGCTACACCTTC. This sequence encodes CATGIRANYGYTF.

The V gene is TRBV7-9, the J gene TRBJ2-5; 12 bases line up with TRBD2. The CDR3 extends over 16 amino acids. Germline CDR1 is SEHNR and CDR2 is FQNEAQ (reference sequence). The junction had 9 bases not matched to a gene; V was cut back by 6 bases and J by 4 bases. The CDR3 DNA reads as TGTGCCAGCAGGAATTCTAGCGGGAGGGCCACAGAGACCCAGTACTTC. This encodes CASRNSSGRATETQYF.

The chain recombines TRBV24-1 with TRBJ2-1, with 7 bases fitting TRBD1. Germline values: CDR1 KGHDR, CDR2 SFDVKD. This CDR3 region has 16 residues. V lost 0 bases and J lost 6; bases outside the gene matches: 7. The CDR3 nucleotides read TGTGCCACCAGTGATTTGTATGGGACAGCAGGCAATGAGCAGTTCTTC. Translated, it gives CATSDLYGTAGNEQFF.

V and J are TRBV11-2 and TRBJ2-7; the match to TRBD2 covers 8 bases. Per germline, CDR1 SGHAT and CDR2 FQNNGV. This CDR3 is 16 amino acids long. Trimming cost V 3 bases and J 2 bases; bases outside gene matches: 9. CDR3 loop: CASSFSSGTRAYEQYF. CDR3 nucleotide sequence: TGTGCCAGCAGCTTTAGCTCCGGGACTAGGGCCTACGAGCAGTACTTC.

The genes are TRBV6-5 and TRBJ2-1; a weak D match, TRBD2 (5 bases). The CDR3 consists of 11 residues. Per the germline V gene, CDR1 is MNHEY and CDR2 is SVGAGI. V shed 5 bases and J shed 9 bases, with 8 bases lying between them. Written as DNA, the CDR3 is TGTGCCAGCAGTCCCCGGGGTGAGCAGTTCTTC. Protein product: CASSPRGEQFF.

V and J are TRBV19 and TRBJ1-6; possibly TRBD1 for D (6 bases). V was shortened by 5 bases and J by 7 bases, with 12 bases between the two germline ends. This CDR3 has 14 amino acids. The V gene's germline CDR1 is LNHDA and CDR2 SQIVND (reference sequence). In nucleotides, the CDR3 is TGTGCCAGTAGTCGACAGGCGAGAAATTCACCCCTCCACTTT. It specifies CASSRQARNSPLHF.

This chain uses TRBV7-3 with TRBJ2-1; perhaps TRBD1 as D (6 bases). Trimming shortened V by 4 bases and J by 6 bases, and 13 bases separated the two germline ends. The germline V gene encodes CDR1 SGHTA and CDR2 FQGTGA. This CDR3 is built from 14 residues. For the CDR3, the DNA is TGTGCCAGCAGCTCCGAGGGGGTGTCCAATGAGCAGTTCTTC. Protein product: CASSSEGVSNEQFF.

This sequence joins TRBV15 and TRBJ1-3; tentative D call: TRBD1 (5 bases). This CDR3 spans 18 amino acids. The V and J ends lost 0 bases and 0 bases respectively, with 15 bases between them. CDR1 and CDR2 from the germline V gene are LNHNV and YYDKDF (reference sequence). CDR3 loop: CATSRDDGAWISGNTIYF. In nucleotides, the CDR3 is TGTGCCACCAGCAGAGATGATGGGGCATGGATCTCTGGAAACACCATATATTTT.

CDR3 region: CASSDGGGDTEAFF. CDR3 in DNA: TGTGCCAGCAGTGACGGAGGGGGGGACACTGAAGCTTTCTTT. V usage is TRBV6-1 and J usage is TRBJ1-1; tentatively, D is TRBD1 (6 bases). Trimming left V 3 bases short and J 3 bases short, with 11 bases between. The CDR3 has 14 residues. CDR1 and CDR2 from the germline V gene are MNHNS and SASEGT.

The J gene is TRBJ2-7, the V gene TRBV18; D call uncertain. The length of the CDR3 is 13 residues. V gave up 5 bases and J gave up 3 bases, with 11 bases separating them. From germline, CDR1 is KGHSH and CDR2 LQKENI. CDR3 sequence (DNA): TGTGCCAGCTCATCTGAGCTTCTCTACGAGCAGTACTTC. Its protein is CASSSELLYEQYF.

The gene calls are TRBV7-2 and TRBJ1-2; D is possibly TRBD1 (5 bases). Germline V CDR1 and CDR2: SGHTA, FQGNSA. Trimming took 1 base from V and 11 from J, leaving 14 bases between them. The CDR3 has 13 residues. CDR3 DNA: TGTGCCAGCAGCTTAGTTCTCGACAGAACATACACCTTC. It is translated as CASSLVLDRTYTF.

The chain employs TRBV2 and TRBJ2-3, with D perhaps TRBD1 (6 bases). The CDR3 runs to 15 residues. In germline, CDR1 is SNHLY, CDR2 FYNNEI. Trimming stripped 3 bases from V and 0 bases from J, with 10 bases between. This CDR3 reads CASSEGQSSTDTQYF. The CDR3 DNA reads as TGTGCCAGCAGTGAGGGACAATCTAGCACAGATACGCAGTATTTT.

V is TRBV2 and J is TRBJ1-2; D is undetermined. CDR1 and CDR2 from the germline V gene are SNHLY and FYNNEI. V gave up 7 bases and J gave up 0 bases, with 15 bases separating them. This CDR3 has 15 residues. In nucleotides, the CDR3 is TGTGCCAGCACATCCGTTCCTACCTCTAACTATGGCTACACCTTC. Translated: CASTSVPTSNYGYTF.

The gene calls are TRBV2 and TRBJ1-1; 7 bases fit TRBD1. The J segment lost 3 bases and the V segment lost 6 bases, leaving 7 bases of the junction unmatched. Per the germline V gene, CDR1 is SNHLY and CDR2 is FYNNEI. The CDR3 has 14 amino acids. The CDR3 spells CASRYDRVDTEAFF. The CDR3 nucleotides read TGTGCCAGCAGATACGACAGGGTTGACACTGAAGCTTTCTTT.

J is TRBJ1-6 and V is TRBV6-5; 9 positions agree with TRBD1. Germline V lookup: CDR1 MNHEY, CDR2 SVGAGI. This CDR3 spans 14 amino acids. V was pared by 6 bases and J by 16 bases, with 13 bases of the junction left unmatched. CDR3 sequence reads: CASSDGTGTLRLHF. Here the CDR3 DNA reads TGTGCCAGCAGCGACGGGACAGGGACCCTTCGGCTCCACTTT.

The chain links TRBV28 to TRBJ2-1; 13 positions agree with TRBD2. Germline CDR1 is MDHEN and CDR2 is SYDVKM. V trimming: 3 bases; J trimming: 4 bases; junction bases outside the gene matches: 9. The CDR3 contains 18 residues. This CDR3 is CASSFGLAGVLLYNEQFF. CDR3 sequence (DNA): TGTGCCAGCAGTTTCGGACTAGCGGGAGTTCTCTTGTACAATGAGCAGTTCTTC.

This clone was detected only once. The chain couples TRBV11-3 to TRBJ1-3; no clear D. This CDR3 spans 15 amino acids. The V gene lost 7 bases and the J gene lost 4 bases, with 17 bases spanning the gap. Germline V gives CDR1 SGHNT, CDR2 YENEEA. CDR3 DNA: TGTGCCAGCACCCCCCACCCGGGAACAGGAAACACCATATATTTT. This sequence encodes CASTPHPGTGNTIYF.

The chain has TRBV5-1 and TRBJ2-1; TRBD2 matches 7 bases. The J segment lost 0 bases and the V segment lost 4 bases, leaving 13 bases of the junction unmatched. The germline V gene encodes CDR1 SGHRS and CDR2 YFSETQ. The CDR3 sequence is 18 residues long. This CDR3 reads CASSLIRGERGSYNEQFF. Written as DNA, the CDR3 is TGCGCCAGCAGCCTGATCCGGGGGGAAAGGGGCTCCTACAATGAGCAGTTCTTC.

The chain is built from TRBV29-1 and TRBJ2-1; 10 nucleotides agree with TRBD1. The CDR3 totals 13 residues. The germline V gene has CDR1 SQVTM and CDR2 ANQGSEA. This CDR3 is CSDGQGDYNEQFF. DNA for the CDR3: TGCAGTGATGGACAGGGGGACTACAATGAGCAGTTCTTC.

The rearrangement uses TRBV5-6 and TRBJ1-2, with D tentatively TRBD1 (6 bases). V shed 7 bases and J shed 2 bases, with 12 bases lying between them. CDR3 size: 13 residues. Germline lookup yields CDR1 SGHDT and CDR2 YYEEEE. The CDR3, as DNA: TGTGCCAGCCGATCGCAGGGGAACTATGGCTACACCTTC. Translating gives CASRSQGNYGYTF.

The chain is built from TRBV27 and TRBJ2-1; the D gene is possibly TRBD2 (6 bases). There are 18 residues in the CDR3. V shed 4 bases and J shed 0 bases, with 19 bases lying between them. Germline CDR1 and CDR2: MNHEY and SMNVEV (reference sequence). The CDR3 DNA follows: TGTGCCAGCAGTTCCCCCGACCGCGGGAACCCCTCCTACAATGAGCAGTTCTTC. This gives the protein CASSSPDRGNPSYNEQFF.

This clone was observed once. This chain connects TRBV5-1 to TRBJ1-1; 7 bases fit TRBD1. Trimming at V came to 4 bases and at J to 1 base, leaving 10 bases not matched to a gene. Looked up from germline, CDR1 is SGHRS and CDR2 is YFSETQ. The CDR3 has 16 amino acids. The CDR3 protein is CASSLQQGISNTEAFF. The DNA for the CDR3 is TGCGCCAGCAGCCTTCAACAGGGGATCTCGAACACTGAAGCTTTCTTT.

In this sample, this clone turned up once. This chain joins TRBV20-1 and TRBJ1-5, with TRBD1 as a possible D gene (5 bases). CDR3 length: 14 residues. Germline V lookup: CDR1 DFQATT, CDR2 SNEGSKA (reference sequence). V lost 3 bases, J lost 6 bases, and 15 bases lay in between. As DNA, the CDR3 is TGCAGTGCTAGTGGGGCTGCAGGGTCTCAGCCCCAGCATTTT. Its translation is CSASGAAGSQPQHF.